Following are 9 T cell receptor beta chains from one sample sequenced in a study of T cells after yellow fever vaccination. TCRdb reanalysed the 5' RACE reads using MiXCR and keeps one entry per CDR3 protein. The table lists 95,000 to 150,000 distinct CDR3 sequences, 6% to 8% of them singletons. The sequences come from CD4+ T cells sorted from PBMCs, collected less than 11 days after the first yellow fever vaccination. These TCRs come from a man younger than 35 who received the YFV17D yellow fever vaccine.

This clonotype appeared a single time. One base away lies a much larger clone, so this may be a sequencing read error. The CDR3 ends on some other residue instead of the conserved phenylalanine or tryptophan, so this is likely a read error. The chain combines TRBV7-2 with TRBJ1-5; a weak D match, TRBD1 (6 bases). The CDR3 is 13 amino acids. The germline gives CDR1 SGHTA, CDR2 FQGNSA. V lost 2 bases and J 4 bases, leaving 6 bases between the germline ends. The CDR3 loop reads CASSLTGNQPQHS. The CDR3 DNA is TGTGCCAGCAGCTTAACAGGGAATCAGCCCCAGCATTCT.

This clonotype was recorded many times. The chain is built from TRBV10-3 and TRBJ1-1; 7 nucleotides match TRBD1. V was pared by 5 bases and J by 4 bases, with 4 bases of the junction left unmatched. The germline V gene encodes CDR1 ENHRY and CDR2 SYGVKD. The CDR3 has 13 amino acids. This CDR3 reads CAISPTGTTEAFF. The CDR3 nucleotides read TGTGCCATCAGTCCGACAGGGACCACTGAAGCTTTCTTT.

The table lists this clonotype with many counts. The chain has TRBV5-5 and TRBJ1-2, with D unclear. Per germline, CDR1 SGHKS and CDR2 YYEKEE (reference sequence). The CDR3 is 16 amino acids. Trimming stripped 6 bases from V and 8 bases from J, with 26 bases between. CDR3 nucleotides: TGTGCCAGCACCCTTACTTGGACCCAAAGCCGACGGGGCTACACCTTC. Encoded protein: CASTLTWTQSRRGYTF.

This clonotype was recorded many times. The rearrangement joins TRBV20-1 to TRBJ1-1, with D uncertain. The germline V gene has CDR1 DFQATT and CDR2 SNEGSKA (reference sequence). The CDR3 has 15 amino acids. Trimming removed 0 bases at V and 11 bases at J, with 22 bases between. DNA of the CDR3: TGCAGTGCTAGAGATCCTTCGTCCGGGCCATCAGAGGCTTTCTTT. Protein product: CSARDPSSGPSEAFF.

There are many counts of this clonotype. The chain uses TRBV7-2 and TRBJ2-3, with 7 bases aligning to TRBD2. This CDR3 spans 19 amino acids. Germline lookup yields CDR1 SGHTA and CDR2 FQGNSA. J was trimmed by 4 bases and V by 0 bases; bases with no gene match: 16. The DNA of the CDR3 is TGTGCCAGCAGCTTAGCTAGCCTCCCCCTAGCGGTGATGGCAGATACGCAGTATTTT. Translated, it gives CASSLASLPLAVMADTQYF.

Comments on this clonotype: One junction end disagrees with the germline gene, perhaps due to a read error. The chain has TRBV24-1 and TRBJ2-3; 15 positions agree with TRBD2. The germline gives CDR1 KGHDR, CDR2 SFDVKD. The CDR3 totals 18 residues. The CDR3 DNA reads TGTGCCATCAGTCGACCCGGGACTAGCGGGGGGTTGACGGATACGCAGTATTTT. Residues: CAISRPGTSGGLTDTQYF.

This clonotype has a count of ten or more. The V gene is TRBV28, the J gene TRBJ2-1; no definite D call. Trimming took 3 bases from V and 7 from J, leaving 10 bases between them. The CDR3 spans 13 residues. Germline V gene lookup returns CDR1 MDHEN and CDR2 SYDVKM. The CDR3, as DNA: TGTGCCAGCAGTTTGCAGGACCAGAATGAGCAGTTCTTC. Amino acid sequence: CASSLQDQNEQFF.

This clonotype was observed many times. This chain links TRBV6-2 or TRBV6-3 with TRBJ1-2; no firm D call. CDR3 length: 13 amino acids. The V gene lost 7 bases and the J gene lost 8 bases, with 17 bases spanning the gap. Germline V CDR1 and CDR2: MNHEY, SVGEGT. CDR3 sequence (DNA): TGTGCCAGCACCGGAGACGGCAACGGGGGCTACACCTTC. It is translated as CASTGDGNGGYTF.

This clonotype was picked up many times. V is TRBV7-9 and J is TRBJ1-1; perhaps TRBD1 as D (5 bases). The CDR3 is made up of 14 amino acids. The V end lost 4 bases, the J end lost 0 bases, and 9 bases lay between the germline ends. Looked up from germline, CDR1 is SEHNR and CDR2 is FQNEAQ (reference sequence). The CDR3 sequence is CASSWWGLNTEAFF. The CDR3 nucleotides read TGTGCCAGCAGCTGGTGGGGACTGAACACTGAAGCTTTCTTT.